This T cell receptor beta chain emerged from a study of T cells expressing NK-cell markers. Study-level information: All TCR beta repertoires analysed originated from sorted CD3+CD56+NKG2C+, CD3+CD56+NKG2C- and CD3+CD56-NKG2C+ T cells.

The CDR3 is 13 residues long. Germline CDR1 SGHTA, CDR2 FQGNSA. From the 5' RACE reads, TCRdb lists one entry per CDR3 protein and no DNA. The sample has hundreds of thousands of distinct CDR3 sequences. The rearrangement joins TRBV7-2 to TRBJ1-5. Sequenced input: blood T cells: a sorted CD56 or NKG2C T cell subset, CD4+ or CD8+ T cells, or bulk PBMC T cells (not recorded which). This sequence was found in a man younger than 35 in good health. The CDR3 is CASSRQYNQPQHF.